The 18 T cell receptor beta chains given below trace back to one sample, sequenced in a study of graft-versus-host responses after intestinal transplantation. Profiled with immunoSEQ multiplex PCR; TCRdb holds only in-frame clones, not every one. The table shows about 93,000 clones, with roughly 80% occurring only once. Their cognate antigens are unknown. Sequenced here: unstimulated CD4+ T cells sorted from spleen or lymph node cells, sampled before intestinal transplant. Source of these receptors: a human donor who received an intestinal transplant.

The chain uses TRBV6-6 and TRBJ2-1; 7 bases fit TRBD2. There are 15 residues in the CDR3. V lost 4 bases and J lost 8; bases outside the gene matches: 11. CDR1 is MNHNY and CDR2 is SVGAGI in the germline V gene (reference sequence). The CDR3 bases are TGTGCCAGCAGTTGGGGGGGGACGGCAGACGATGAGCAGTTCTTC. Amino acid sequence: CASSWGGTADDEQFF.

This clone has just a few counts. CDR3 in amino acids: CASSSRSGGTSFAEQYF. The CDR3 DNA reads TGTGCCAGCAGCTCTCGGTCGGGGGGGACCTCGTTCGCGGAGCAGTACTTC. V is TRBV5-6 and J is TRBJ2-7; 8 bases match TRBD2. Per germline, CDR1 SGHDT and CDR2 YYEEEE. This CDR3 has 17 amino acids. The trim removed 3 bases at V and 7 bases at J, leaving 18 bases unmatched.

This clone turned up a few times. The V call is TRBV4-1, the J call TRBJ2-5; D may be TRBD2 (7 bases). The CDR3 runs 15 residues. The V end was cut by 4 bases, the J end by 5 bases, with 17 bases between. The germline gives CDR1 MGHRA, CDR2 YSYEKL. As DNA, the CDR3 is TGCGCCAGCAGCCGCTACGGGGGGCCTCGGGAGACCCAGTACTTC. Protein: CASSRYGGPRETQYF.

The chain carries TRBV6-1 and TRBJ1-2, with unresolved D. Germline assignment: CDR1 MNHNS and CDR2 SASEGT. V lost 8 bases, J lost 10 bases, and 14 bases lay in between. CDR3 length equals 11 residues. Written as DNA, the CDR3 is TGTGCCAGCGGTGGGCAGCGAGACTACACCTTC. This gives the protein CASGGQRDYTF.

The chain carries TRBV18 and TRBJ2-3; tentatively, D is TRBD1 (5 bases). The ends were cut back, 8 bases at V and 1 base at J, with 19 bases in the middle. Germline CDR1 and CDR2: KGHSH and LQKENI. The CDR3 loop spans 16 amino acids. The CDR3: CASTQTRGRGTDTQYF. CDR3 bases: TGTGCCAGCACGCAGACAAGGGGAAGAGGCACAGATACGCAGTATTTT.

The table lists this clone with a few counts. The CDR3 DNA sequence: TGTGCCATCAGTACAGGACAGGGTGGGGAGACCCAGTACTTC. It yields the protein CAISTGQGGETQYF. The J gene is TRBJ2-5, the V gene TRBV10-3, with TRBD1 matching over 8 bases. Germline CDR1 is ENHRY and CDR2 is SYGVKD. CDR3 size: 14 residues. J lost 5 bases, V lost 5 bases, and 7 bases had no gene match.

V gene TRBV1 combines with J gene TRBJ2-1; the table calls TRBD2, which could not be checked here. TRBV1 is a listed pseudogene. This CDR3 is built from 16 residues. This CDR3 reads CTSSHPGLADNNEQFF. CDR3 coding DNA: TGCACCAGCAGCCATCCGGGACTAGCGGATAACAATGAGCAGTTCTTC.

The chain recombines TRBV6-6 with TRBJ2-1, with D perhaps TRBD2 (5 bases). V gave up 0 bases and J gave up 2 bases, with 8 bases separating them. Germline assignment: CDR1 MNHNY and CDR2 SVGAGI (reference sequence). The length of the CDR3 is 15 residues. The CDR3 loop reads CASSYSWRAYNEQFF. The CDR3 DNA reads TGTGCCAGCAGTTACTCCTGGCGGGCCTACAATGAGCAGTTCTTC.

The CDR3 coding sequence is TGTGCCAGCAGTGAAAGGGGGGGAAATTTATCTGGAAACACCATATATTTT. Protein: CASSERGGNLSGNTIYF. The chain uses TRBV2 and TRBJ1-3; D might be TRBD1 (6 bases). Trimming took 2 bases from V and 1 from J, leaving 15 bases between them. Germline V gives CDR1 SNHLY, CDR2 FYNNEI. This CDR3 contains 17 residues.

The V and J genes are TRBV7-6 and TRBJ2-2; TRBD1 is a possible D gene (6 bases). The germline V and J ends were trimmed by 6 bases and 3 bases, with 17 bases remaining between them. CDR3 length equals 16 residues. Germline loops: CDR1 SGHVS, CDR2 FNYEAQ. DNA of the CDR3: TGTGCCAGCAGGGATCCCGGGACAATCGACACCGGGGAGCTGTTTTTT. It yields the protein CASRDPGTIDTGELFF.

The V gene is TRBV28, the J gene TRBJ2-5, with 9 bases identical to TRBD1. The CDR3 has 14 amino acids. Germline trimming cut 4 bases from V and 5 bases from J; bases unmatched to any gene: 5. The germline V gene has CDR1 MDHEN and CDR2 SYDVKM. The CDR3: CASSSGTGRETQYF. CDR3 DNA: TGTGCCAGCAGTTCCGGGACAGGGCGGGAGACCCAGTACTTC.

The DNA for the CDR3 is TGTGCCAGCGCTAGGAGTGGGAGTCATATTAAGACCCAGTACTTC. Translated, it gives CASARSGSHIKTQYF. This chain links TRBV28 with TRBJ2-5; D may be TRBD2 (5 bases). This CDR3 is 15 amino acids long. Trimming removed 8 bases from V and 6 bases from J, with 22 bases in between. Germline assignment: CDR1 MDHEN and CDR2 SYDVKM.

At least ten counts were recorded for this clone. The chain has TRBV29-1 and TRBJ1-1, with D unclear. Germline CDR1 and CDR2: SQVTM and ANQGSEA. V dropped 8 bases and J dropped 4 bases, with 14 bases sitting between them. The CDR3 extends over 12 amino acids. The CDR3 sequence: CSWGGHSTEAFF. The CDR3 DNA reads TGCAGCTGGGGAGGGCATAGCACTGAAGCTTTCTTT.

The CDR3 DNA reads TGTGCCAGCAGCTTACGGTGGTTGGGGGAGCTGTTTTTT. This translates into CASSLRWLGELFF. The chain recombines TRBV7-2 with TRBJ2-2; D gene ambiguous. The CDR3 is 13 amino acids. Germline CDR1 and CDR2: SGHTA and FQGNSA. Trimming stripped 2 bases from V and 8 bases from J, with 9 bases between.

The rearrangement links TRBV2 to TRBJ1-2; 9 nucleotides agree with TRBD1. The CDR3 sequence is 14 residues long. Trimming at V came to 6 bases and at J to 9 bases, leaving 11 bases not matched to a gene. Germline V gene lookup returns CDR1 SNHLY and CDR2 FYNNEI. The DNA for the CDR3 is TGTGCCAGCAGAGAAACAGGGGGCCAGATAAGCTACACCTTC. This encodes CASRETGGQISYTF.

This clone has more than one count but fewer than ten. The CDR3 is CASSTGQGGEQYF. The DNA for the CDR3 is TGCGCCAGCAGCACGGGACAGGGAGGCGAGCAGTACTTC. This rearrangement joins TRBV5-1 to TRBJ2-7, with 9 bases fitting TRBD1. The CDR3 contains 13 residues. The trim removed 4 bases at V and 6 bases at J, leaving 5 bases unmatched. CDR1 and CDR2 (germline): SGHRS, YFSETQ.

The V call is TRBV5-1, the J call TRBJ2-7, with a weak D call TRBD1 (6 bases). This CDR3 spans 15 amino acids. V was cut by 4 bases and J by 4 bases, with 18 bases left in between. The germline V gene encodes CDR1 SGHRS and CDR2 YFSETQ. As DNA, the CDR3 is TGCGCCAGCAGCGACAAACAGGGTACCCCTTACGAGCAGTACTTC. This sequence encodes CASSDKQGTPYEQYF.

To note about this clone: One end of the junction does not line up with germline, which may come from a read error. The chain carries TRBV6-6 and TRBJ2-5; 8 bases are a match to TRBD2. CDR3 length equals 11 residues. The V gene's germline CDR1 is MNHNY and CDR2 SVGAGI (reference sequence). The CDR3 reads CASSYGYGRDF. The CDR3 nucleotides are TGTGCCAGCAGTTACGGGTACGGGAGGGACTTC.